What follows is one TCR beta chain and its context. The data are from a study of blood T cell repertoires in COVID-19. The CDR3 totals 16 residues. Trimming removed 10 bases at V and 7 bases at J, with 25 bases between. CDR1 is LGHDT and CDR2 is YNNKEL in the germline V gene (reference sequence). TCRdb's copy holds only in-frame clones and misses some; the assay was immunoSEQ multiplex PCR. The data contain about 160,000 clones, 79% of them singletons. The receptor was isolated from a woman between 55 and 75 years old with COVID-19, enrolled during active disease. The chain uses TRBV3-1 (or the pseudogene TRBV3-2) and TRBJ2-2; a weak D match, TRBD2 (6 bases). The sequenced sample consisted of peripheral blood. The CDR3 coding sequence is TGTGCCACCGCACGAGGGGCGGGGCCCTGGGACGGGGAGCTGTTTTTT. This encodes CATARGAGPWDGELFF.